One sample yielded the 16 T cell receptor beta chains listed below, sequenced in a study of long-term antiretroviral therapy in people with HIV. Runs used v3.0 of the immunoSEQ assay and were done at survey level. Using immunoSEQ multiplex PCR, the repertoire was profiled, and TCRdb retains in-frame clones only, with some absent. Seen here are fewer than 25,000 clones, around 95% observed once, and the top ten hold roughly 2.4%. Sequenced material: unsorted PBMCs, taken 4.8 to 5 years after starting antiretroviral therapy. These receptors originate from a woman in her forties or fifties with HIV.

The CDR3 DNA is TGCGCCAGCACAAAGGGAGGGTTCACAGATACGCAGTATTTT. It encodes CASTKGGFTDTQYF. The chain joins TRBV5-1 to TRBJ2-3, with TRBD2 identical over 7 bases. Germline CDR1 SGHRS, CDR2 YFSETQ. This CDR3 has 14 residues. The junction had 6 bases not matched to a gene; V was cut back by 6 bases and J by 2 bases.

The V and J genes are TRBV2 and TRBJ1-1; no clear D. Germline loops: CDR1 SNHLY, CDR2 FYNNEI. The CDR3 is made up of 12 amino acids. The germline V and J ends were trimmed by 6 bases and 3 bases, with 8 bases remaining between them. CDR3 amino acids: CASRGLYTEAFF. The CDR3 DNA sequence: TGTGCCAGCAGAGGACTGTACACTGAAGCTTTCTTT.

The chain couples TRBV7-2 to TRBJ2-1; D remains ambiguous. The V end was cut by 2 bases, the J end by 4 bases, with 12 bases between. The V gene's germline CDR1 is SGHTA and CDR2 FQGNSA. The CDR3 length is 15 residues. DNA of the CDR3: TGTGCCAGCAGCTTAAACAACTACCCATACAATGAGCAGTTCTTC. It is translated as CASSLNNYPYNEQFF. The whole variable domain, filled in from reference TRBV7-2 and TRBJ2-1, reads GAGVSQSPSNKVTEKGKDVELRCDPISGHTALYWYRQSLGQGLEFLIYFQGNSAPDKSGLPSDRFSAERTGGSVSTLTIQRTQQEDSAVYLCASSLNNYPYNEQFFGPGTRLTVL.

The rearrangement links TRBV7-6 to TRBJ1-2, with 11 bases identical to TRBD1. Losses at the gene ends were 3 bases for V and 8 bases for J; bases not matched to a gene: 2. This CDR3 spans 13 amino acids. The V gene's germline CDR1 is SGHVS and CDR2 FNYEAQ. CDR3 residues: CASSFGTGGGYTF. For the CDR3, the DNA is TGTGCCAGCAGCTTCGGGACAGGGGGAGGCTACACCTTC.

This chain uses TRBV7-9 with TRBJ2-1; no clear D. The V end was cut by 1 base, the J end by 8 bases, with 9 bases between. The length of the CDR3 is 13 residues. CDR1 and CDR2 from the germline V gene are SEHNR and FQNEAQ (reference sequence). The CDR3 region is CASSLDPTYEQFF. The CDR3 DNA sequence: TGTGCCAGCAGCTTAGACCCTACGTATGAGCAGTTCTTC.

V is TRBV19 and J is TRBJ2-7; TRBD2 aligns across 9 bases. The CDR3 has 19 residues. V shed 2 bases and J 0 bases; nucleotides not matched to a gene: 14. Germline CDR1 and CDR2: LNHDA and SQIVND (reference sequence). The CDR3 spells CASSIIVRLAGPFSYEQYF. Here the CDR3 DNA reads TGTGCCAGTAGTATAATTGTTCGGCTAGCGGGACCGTTCTCCTACGAGCAGTACTTC. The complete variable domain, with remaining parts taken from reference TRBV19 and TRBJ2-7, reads DGGITQSPKYLFRKEGQNVTLSCEQNLNHDAMYWYRQDPGQGLRLIYYSQIVNDFQKGDIAEGYSVSREKKESFPLTVTSAQKNPTAFYLCASSIIVRLAGPFSYEQYFGPGTRLTVT.

CDR3 residues: CASSLVGQSSYNEQFF. CDR3 sequence (DNA): TGCGCCAGCAGCTTGGTGGGACAGAGCTCCTACAATGAGCAGTTCTTC. V and J are TRBV5-1 and TRBJ2-1; 7 positions agree with TRBD1. With V trimmed by 0 bases and J by 0 bases, 3 bases remained unmatched. Germline CDR1 SGHRS, CDR2 YFSETQ. The CDR3 spans 16 residues.

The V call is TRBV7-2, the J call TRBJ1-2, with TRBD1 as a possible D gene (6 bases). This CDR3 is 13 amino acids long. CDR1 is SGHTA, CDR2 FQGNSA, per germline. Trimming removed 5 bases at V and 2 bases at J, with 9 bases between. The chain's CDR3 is CASSAGQNYGYTF. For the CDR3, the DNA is TGTGCCAGCAGCGCCGGACAGAACTATGGCTACACCTTC.

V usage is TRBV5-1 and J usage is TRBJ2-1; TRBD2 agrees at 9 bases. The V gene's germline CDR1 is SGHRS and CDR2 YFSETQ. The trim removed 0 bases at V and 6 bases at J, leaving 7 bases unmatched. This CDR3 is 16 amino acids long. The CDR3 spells CASSLVGSGRGNEQFF. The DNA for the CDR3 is TGCGCCAGCAGCTTGGTGGGTAGCGGGAGAGGCAATGAGCAGTTCTTC. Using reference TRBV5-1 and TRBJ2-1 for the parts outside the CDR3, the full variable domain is KAGVTQTPRYLIKTRGQQVTLSCSPISGHRSVSWYQQTPGQGLQFLFEYFSETQRNKGNFPGRFSGRQFSNSRSEMNVSTLELGDSALYLCASSLVGSGRGNEQFFGPGTRLTVL.

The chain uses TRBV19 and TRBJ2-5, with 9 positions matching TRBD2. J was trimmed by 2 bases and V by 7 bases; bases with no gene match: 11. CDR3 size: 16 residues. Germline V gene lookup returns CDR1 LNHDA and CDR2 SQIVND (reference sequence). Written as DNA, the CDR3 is TGTGCCAGTAATGGGCTAGCGGGATCACCTCAAGAGACCCAGTACTTC. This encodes CASNGLAGSPQETQYF.

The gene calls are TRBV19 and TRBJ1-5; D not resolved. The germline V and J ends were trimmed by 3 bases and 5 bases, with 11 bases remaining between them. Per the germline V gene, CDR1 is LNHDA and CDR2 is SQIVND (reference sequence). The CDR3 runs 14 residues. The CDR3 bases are TGTGCCAGTAGTATCGAACCCTTCTATCAGCCCCAGCATTTT. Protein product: CASSIEPFYQPQHF.

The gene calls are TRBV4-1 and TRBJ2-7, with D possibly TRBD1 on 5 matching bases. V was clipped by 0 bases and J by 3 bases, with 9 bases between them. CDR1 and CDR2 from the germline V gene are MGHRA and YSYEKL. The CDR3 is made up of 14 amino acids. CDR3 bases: TGCGCCAGCAGCCAAGAGGGGCCCTACTACGAGCAGTACTTC. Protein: CASSQEGPYYEQYF.

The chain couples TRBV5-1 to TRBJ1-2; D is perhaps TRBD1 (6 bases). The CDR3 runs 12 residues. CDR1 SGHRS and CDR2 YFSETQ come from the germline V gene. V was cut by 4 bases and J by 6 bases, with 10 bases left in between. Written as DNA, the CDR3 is TGCGCCAGCAGCCTCGACAGGCATGGCTACACCTTC. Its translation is CASSLDRHGYTF.

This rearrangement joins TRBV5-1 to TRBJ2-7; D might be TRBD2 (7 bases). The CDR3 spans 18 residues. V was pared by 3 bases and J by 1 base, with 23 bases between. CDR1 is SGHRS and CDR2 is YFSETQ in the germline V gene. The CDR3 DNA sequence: TGCGCCAGCAGCTACAGGGAGGCTAGCGGAGTAAGGTCCTACGAGCAGTACTTC. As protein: CASSYREASGVRSYEQYF.

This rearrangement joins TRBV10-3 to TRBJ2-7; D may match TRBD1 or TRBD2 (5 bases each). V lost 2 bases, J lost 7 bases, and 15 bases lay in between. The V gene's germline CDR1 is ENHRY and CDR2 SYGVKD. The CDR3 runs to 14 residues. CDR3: CAISEGATWGEQYF. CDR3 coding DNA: TGTGCCATCAGTGAGGGAGCGACTTGGGGGGAGCAGTACTTC.

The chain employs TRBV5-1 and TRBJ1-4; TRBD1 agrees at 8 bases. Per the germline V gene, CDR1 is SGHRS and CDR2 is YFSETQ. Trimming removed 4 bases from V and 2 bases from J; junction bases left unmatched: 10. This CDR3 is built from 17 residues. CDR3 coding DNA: TGCGCCAGCAGCCTAGGACAGGGAGGGTGGACTAATGAAAAACTGTTTTTT. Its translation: CASSLGQGGWTNEKLFF.